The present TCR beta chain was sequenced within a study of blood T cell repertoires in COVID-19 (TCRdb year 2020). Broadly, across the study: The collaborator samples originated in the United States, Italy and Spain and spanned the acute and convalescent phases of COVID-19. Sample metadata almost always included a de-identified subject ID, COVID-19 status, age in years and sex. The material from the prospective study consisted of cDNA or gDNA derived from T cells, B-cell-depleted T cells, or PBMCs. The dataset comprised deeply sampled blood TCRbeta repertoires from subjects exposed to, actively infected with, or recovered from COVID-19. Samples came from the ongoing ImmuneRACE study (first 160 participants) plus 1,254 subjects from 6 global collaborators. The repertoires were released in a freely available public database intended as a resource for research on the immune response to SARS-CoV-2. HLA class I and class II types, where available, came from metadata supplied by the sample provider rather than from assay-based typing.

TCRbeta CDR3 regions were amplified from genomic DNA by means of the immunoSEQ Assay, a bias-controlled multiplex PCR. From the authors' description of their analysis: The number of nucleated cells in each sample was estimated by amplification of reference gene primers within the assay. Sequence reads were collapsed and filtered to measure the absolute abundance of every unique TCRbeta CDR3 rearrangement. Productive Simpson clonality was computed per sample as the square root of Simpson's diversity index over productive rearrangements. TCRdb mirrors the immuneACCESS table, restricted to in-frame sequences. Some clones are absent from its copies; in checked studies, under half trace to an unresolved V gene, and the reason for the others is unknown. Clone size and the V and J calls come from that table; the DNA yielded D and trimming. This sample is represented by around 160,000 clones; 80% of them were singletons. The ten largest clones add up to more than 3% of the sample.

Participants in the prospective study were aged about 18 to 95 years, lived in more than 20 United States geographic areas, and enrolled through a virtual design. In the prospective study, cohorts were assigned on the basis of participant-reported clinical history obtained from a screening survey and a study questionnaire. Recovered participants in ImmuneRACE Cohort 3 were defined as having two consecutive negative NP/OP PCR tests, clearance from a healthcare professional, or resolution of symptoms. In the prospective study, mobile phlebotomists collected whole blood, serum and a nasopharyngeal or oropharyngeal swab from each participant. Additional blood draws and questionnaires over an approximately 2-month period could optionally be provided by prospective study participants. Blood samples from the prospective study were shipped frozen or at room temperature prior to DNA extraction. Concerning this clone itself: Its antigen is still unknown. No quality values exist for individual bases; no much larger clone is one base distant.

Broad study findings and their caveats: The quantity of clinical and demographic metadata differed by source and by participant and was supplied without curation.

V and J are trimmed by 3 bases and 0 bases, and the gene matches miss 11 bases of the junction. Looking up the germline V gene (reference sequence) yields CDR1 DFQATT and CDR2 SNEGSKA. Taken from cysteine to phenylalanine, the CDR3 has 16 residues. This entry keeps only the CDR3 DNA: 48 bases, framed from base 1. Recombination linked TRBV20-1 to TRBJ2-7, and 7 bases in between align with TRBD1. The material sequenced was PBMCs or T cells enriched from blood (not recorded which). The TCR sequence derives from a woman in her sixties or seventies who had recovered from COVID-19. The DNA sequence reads TGCAGTGCTAGTGGTCCTGGACAGGAAGGCTCCTACGAGCAGTACTTC. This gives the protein CSASGPGQEGSYEQYF.